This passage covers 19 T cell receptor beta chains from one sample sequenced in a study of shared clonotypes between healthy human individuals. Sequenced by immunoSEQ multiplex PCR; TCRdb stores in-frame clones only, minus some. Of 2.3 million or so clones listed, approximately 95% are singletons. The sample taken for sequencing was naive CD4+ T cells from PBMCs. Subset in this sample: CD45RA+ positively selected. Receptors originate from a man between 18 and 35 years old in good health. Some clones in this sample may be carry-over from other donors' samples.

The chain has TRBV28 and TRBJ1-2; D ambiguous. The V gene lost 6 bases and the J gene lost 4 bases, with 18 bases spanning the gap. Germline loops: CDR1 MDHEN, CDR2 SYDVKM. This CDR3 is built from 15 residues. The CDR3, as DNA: TGTGCCAGCAGCGTGGGGTCTCTTTCCGGCTATGGCTACACCTTC. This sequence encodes CASSVGSLSGYGYTF.

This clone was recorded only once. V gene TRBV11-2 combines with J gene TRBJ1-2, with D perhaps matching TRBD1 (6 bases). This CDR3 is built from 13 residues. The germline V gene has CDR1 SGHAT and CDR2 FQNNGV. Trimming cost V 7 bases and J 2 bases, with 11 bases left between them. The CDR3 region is CASTPDRNYGYTF. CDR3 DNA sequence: TGTGCCAGCACACCGGACAGAAACTATGGCTACACCTTC. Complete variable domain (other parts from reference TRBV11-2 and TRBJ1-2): EAGVAQSPRYKIIEKRQSVAFWCNPISGHATLYWYQQILGQGPKLLIQFQNNGVVDDSQLPKDRFSAERLKGVDSTLKIQPAKLEDSAVYLCASTPDRNYGYTFGSGTRLTVV.

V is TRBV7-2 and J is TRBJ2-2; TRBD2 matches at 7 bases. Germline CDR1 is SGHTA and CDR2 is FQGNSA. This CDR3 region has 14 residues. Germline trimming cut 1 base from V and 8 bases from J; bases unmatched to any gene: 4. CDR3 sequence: CASSLEGRAGELFF. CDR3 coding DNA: TGTGCCAGCAGCTTAGAGGGGAGGGCGGGGGAGCTGTTTTTT.

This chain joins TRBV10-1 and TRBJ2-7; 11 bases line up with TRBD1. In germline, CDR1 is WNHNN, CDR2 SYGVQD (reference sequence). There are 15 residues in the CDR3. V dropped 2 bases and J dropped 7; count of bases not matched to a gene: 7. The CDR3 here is CASSEPRDRGSEQYF. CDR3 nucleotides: TGCGCCAGCAGTGAGCCCCGGGACAGGGGGTCTGAGCAGTACTTC.

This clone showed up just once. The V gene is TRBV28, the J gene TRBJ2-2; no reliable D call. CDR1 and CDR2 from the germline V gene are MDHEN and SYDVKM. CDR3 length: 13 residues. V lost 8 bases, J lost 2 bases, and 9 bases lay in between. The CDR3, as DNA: TGTGCCAGCCATCTGCGAAACACCGGGGAGCTGTTTTTT. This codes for CASHLRNTGELFF. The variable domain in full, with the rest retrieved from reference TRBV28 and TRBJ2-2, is DVKVTQSSRYLVKRTGEKVFLECVQDMDHENMFWYRQDPGLGLRLIYFSYDVKMKEKGDIPEGYSVSREKKERFSLILESASTNQTSMYLCASHLRNTGELFFGEGSRLTVL.

The CDR3 DNA follows: TGCGCCAGCAGCCAAGATCGGCCCAAACTAGCGGGAGACACAGATACGCAGTATTTT. It yields the protein CASSQDRPKLAGDTDTQYF. The chain recombines TRBV4-1 with TRBJ2-3; 11 bases are a match to TRBD2. Germline V gene data show CDR1 as MGHRA and CDR2 as YSYEKL. The CDR3 covers 19 residues. V lost 0 bases, J lost 2 bases, and 10 bases stayed unmatched.

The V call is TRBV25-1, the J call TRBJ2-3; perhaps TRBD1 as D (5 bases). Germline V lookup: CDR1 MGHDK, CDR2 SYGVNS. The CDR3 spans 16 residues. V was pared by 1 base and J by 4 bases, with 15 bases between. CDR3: CASSESGHAPPDTQYF. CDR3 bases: TGTGCCAGCAGTGAATCCGGACACGCACCACCAGATACGCAGTATTTT.

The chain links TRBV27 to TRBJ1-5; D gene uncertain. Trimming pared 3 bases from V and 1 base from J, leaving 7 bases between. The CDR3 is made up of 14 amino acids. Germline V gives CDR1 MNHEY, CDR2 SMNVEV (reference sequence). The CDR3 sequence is CASSLAVSNQPQHF. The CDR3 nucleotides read TGTGCCAGCAGTTTGGCGGTCAGCAATCAGCCCCAGCATTTT.

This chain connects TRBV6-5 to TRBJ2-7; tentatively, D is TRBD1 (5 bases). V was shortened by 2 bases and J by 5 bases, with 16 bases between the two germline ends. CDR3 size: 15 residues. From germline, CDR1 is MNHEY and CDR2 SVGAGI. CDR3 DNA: TGTGCCAGCAGTTACGGCCCAGGGATGCTCCACGAGCAGTACTTC. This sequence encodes CASSYGPGMLHEQYF.

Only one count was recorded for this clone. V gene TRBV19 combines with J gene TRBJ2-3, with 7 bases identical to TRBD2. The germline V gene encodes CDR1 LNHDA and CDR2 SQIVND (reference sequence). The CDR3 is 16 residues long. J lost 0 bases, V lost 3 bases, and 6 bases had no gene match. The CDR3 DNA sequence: TGTGCCAGTAGTATCCCTAGCGGACCTAGCACAGATACGCAGTATTTT. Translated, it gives CASSIPSGPSTDTQYF.

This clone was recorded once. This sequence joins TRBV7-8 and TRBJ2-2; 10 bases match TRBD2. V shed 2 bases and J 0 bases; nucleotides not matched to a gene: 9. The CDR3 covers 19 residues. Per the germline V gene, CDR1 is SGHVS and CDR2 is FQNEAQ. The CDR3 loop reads CASSLRWTSGTSNTGELFF. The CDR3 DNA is TGTGCCAGCAGCTTACGCTGGACTAGCGGCACCTCGAACACCGGGGAGCTGTTTTTT.

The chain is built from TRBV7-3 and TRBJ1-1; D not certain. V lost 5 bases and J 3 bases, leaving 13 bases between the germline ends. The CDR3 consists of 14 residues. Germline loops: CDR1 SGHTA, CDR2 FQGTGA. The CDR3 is CASSRTRMDTEAFF. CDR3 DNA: TGTGCCAGCAGCAGGACTCGAATGGACACTGAAGCTTTCTTT.

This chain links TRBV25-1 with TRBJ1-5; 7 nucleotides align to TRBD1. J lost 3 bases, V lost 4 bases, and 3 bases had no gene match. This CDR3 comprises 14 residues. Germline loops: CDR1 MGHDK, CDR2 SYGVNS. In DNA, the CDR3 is TGTGCCAGCAGTGGAACAGGGGACAATCAGCCCCAGCATTTT. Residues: CASSGTGDNQPQHF.

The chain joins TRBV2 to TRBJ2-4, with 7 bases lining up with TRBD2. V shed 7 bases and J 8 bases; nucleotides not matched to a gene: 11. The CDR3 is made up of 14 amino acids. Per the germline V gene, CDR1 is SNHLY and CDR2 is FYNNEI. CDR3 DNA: TGTGCCAGCATCTATGCGGGAGAGTTGGACATTCAGTACTTC. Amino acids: CASIYAGELDIQYF.

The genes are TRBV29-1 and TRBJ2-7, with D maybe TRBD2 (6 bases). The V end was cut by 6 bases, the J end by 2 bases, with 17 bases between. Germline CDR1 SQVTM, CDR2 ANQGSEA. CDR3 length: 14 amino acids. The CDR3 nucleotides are TGCAGCGTGGAGGGTAACAAGGAGACCTACGAGCAGTACTTC. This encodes CSVEGNKETYEQYF.

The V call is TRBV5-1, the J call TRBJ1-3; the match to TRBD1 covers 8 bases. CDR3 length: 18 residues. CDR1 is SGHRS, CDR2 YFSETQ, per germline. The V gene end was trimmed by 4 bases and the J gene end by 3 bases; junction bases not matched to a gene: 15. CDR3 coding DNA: TGCGCCAGCAGCCCTCAACCCGGGGCCGGACAGGGTGGAAACACCATATATTTT. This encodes CASSPQPGAGQGGNTIYF.

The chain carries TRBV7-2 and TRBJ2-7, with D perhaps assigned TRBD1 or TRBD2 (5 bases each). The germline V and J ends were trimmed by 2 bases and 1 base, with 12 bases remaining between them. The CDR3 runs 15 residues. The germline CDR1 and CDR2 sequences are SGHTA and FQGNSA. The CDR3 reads CASSLTPGRSYEQYF. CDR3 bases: TGTGCCAGCAGCTTAACTCCGGGACGGTCCTACGAGCAGTACTTC.

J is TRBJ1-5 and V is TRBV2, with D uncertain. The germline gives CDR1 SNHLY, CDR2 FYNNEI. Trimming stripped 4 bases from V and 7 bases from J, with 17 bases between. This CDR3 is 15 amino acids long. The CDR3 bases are TGTGCCAGCAGTGTTAATTTCGGGGTCAGCCAGCCCCAGCATTTT. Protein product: CASSVNFGVSQPQHF.

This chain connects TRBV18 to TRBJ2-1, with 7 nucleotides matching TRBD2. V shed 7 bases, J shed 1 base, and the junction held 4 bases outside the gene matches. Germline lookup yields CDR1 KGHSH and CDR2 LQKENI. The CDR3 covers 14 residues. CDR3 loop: CASLAGDSYNEQFF. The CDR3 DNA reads TGTGCCAGCTTAGCGGGTGATTCCTACAATGAGCAGTTCTTC. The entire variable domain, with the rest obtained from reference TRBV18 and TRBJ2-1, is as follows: NAGVMQNPRHLVRRRGQEARLRCSPMKGHSHVYWYRQLPEEGLKFMVYLQKENIIDESGMPKERFSAEFPKEGPSILRIQQVVRGDSAAYFCASLAGDSYNEQFFGPGTRLTVL.